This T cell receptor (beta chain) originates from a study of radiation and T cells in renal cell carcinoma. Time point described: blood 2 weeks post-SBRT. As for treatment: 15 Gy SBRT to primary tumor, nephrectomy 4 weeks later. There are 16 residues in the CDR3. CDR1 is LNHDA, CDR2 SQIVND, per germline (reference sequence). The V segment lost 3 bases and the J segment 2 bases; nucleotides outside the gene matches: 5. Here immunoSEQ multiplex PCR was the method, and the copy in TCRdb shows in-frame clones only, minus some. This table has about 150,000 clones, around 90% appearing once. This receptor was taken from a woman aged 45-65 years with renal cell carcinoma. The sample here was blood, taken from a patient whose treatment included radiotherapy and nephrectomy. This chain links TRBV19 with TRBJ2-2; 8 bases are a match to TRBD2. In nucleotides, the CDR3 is TGTGCCAGTAGTATTCGGCTAGCGGGTAACACCGGGGAGCTGTTTTTT. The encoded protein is CASSIRLAGNTGELFF.